This record looks at one T cell receptor (beta chain) sequence and its context. Measured with immunoSEQ multiplex PCR; TCRdb has only the in-frame clones, and not every one. Among roughly 35,000 clones listed, roughly 78% were seen once. The CDR3 covers 15 residues. The V and J ends lost 3 bases and 5 bases, in that order; junction bases with no gene match: 8. CDR1 is SGHAT and CDR2 is FQNNGV in the germline V gene. The sample originates from a study of blood T cell repertoires in COVID-19. Study details: T cells, B-cell-depleted T cells, or PBMCs provided the cDNA or gDNA that served as material.

The clonotype was recovered from a man between 65 and 80 years old with acute or convalescent COVID-19. Sequencing was performed on peripheral blood. J is TRBJ2-7 and V is TRBV11-2; 9 bases agree with TRBD1. The chain's CDR3 is CASSFTGTGSHEQYF. DNA of the CDR3: TGTGCCAGCAGCTTTACCGGGACAGGGTCCCACGAGCAGTACTTC.